One and the same sample provided the 27 T cell receptor beta chains below, sequenced in a study of T cells in women clearing cervical HPV infection. Data came from immunoSEQ multiplex PCR; TCRdb stores just in-frame clones and leaves some out. The table for this sample gives tens of thousands of clones. Sequenced material: blood buffy coat. The receptor set was obtained from a woman between 18 and 70 years old with a cervical HPV16 infection that either progressed to CIN3+ or cleared (not recorded which).

As to this clone: The missing CDR3 end, 3 residues past where the read stops, is filled in from the germline J gene. The chain has TRBV20-1 and TRBJ1-4, with TRBD1 matching over 9 bases. Germline V gene lookup returns CDR1 DFQATT and CDR2 SNEGSKA (reference sequence). The J segment lost 5 bases and the V segment lost 3 bases, leaving 4 bases of the junction unmatched. The CDR3 extends over 14 amino acids. This CDR3 is CSARSTGGNEKLFF. Partial CDR3 DNA: TGCAGTGCTAGGTCGACAGGGGGGAATGAAAAA.

Comments on this clone: Sequencing ends 3 residues short of the CDR3 end; the germline J gene provides the rest. The chain carries TRBV18 and TRBJ1-2; 9 nucleotides match TRBD1. CDR1 is KGHSH, CDR2 LQKENI, per germline. The CDR3 runs 18 residues. Trimming cost V 3 bases and J 4 bases; bases outside gene matches: 15. Incomplete CDR3 DNA: TGTGCCAGCTCACCCATGGACGGGACAGGGAGTTCAAGCTATGGC. Residues: CASSPMDGTGSSSYG. The whole CDR3 sequence reads CASSPMDGTGSSSYGYTF.

CDR3 bases read: TGTGCCAGCAGCTTTAGAGGGACTGCCTCCTACGAG. Translation: CASSFRGTASYE. The entire CDR3 protein is CASSFRGTASYEQYF. The chain joins TRBV7-2 to TRBJ2-7; the D gene is possibly TRBD2 (6 bases). The CDR3 goes on 3 residues after the read ends, and that part is filled in from the germline J gene. The CDR3 is 15 residues long. Trimming cost V 3 bases and J 0 bases, with 12 bases left between them. The germline CDR1 and CDR2 sequences are SGHTA and FQGNSA.

Concerning this clone: The DNA ends 3 residues before the CDR3 does, and the rest of the CDR3 is filled in from the germline J gene. This chain connects TRBV5-5 to TRBJ1-2; 8 nucleotides match TRBD1. V shed 1 base, J shed 4 bases, and the junction held 6 bases outside the gene matches. This CDR3 is built from 15 residues. Per germline, CDR1 SGHKS and CDR2 YYEKEE (reference sequence). Partial CDR3 DNA: TGTGCCAGCAGCTTGCGTTACAGGGGGGCCTATGGC. Translated: CASSLRYRGAYG. The whole CDR3 is CASSLRYRGAYGYTF. The entire variable domain, with the rest obtained from reference TRBV5-5 and TRBJ1-2, is as follows: DAGVTQSPTHLIKTRGQQVTLRCSPISGHKSVSWYQQVLGQGPQFIFQYYEKEERGRGNFPDRFSARQFPNYSSELNVNALLLGDSALYLCASSLRYRGAYGYTFGSGTRLTVV.

Details on this clone: The CDR3 end is not reached by the read, which stops 3 residues before it; the germline J gene fills it in. Other DNA sequences in the same sample also yield this CDR3. The chain is built from TRBV19 and TRBJ1-4; D is possibly TRBD1 (6 bases). V shed 7 bases and J shed 1 base, with 7 bases lying between them. The CDR3 runs 13 residues. Per the germline V gene, CDR1 is LNHDA and CDR2 is SQIVND (reference sequence). CDR3 bases read: TGTGCCAGTAAAGGGGGAACTAATGAAAAA. It codes for CASKGGTNEK. The CDR3, in full, reads CASKGGTNEKLFF.

In regard to this clone: Sequencing ends 3 residues short of the CDR3 end; the germline J gene provides the rest. The chain uses TRBV7-9 and TRBJ2-5, with TRBD1 matching 8 bases. V lost 5 bases and J lost 0; bases outside the gene matches: 5. Germline V gene sequence: CDR1 SEHNR, CDR2 FQNEAQ (reference sequence). The CDR3 has 15 amino acids. CDR3 bases read: TGTGCCAGCAGCCCGGACAGGGCGTACCAAGAGACC. Translating gives CASSPDRAYQET. The whole CDR3 region reads CASSPDRAYQETQYF.

Worth noting for this clone: The read halts 3 residues ahead of the CDR3 end, with the missing end drawn from the germline J gene. V is TRBV28 and J is TRBJ2-7, with 9 bases matching TRBD1. Looked up from germline, CDR1 is MDHEN and CDR2 is SYDVKM. CDR3 length: 15 amino acids. The junction had 7 bases not matched to a gene; V was cut back by 6 bases and J by 1 base. CDR3: CASSDSGQGSYEQYF. The CDR3 DNA, read in part, is TGTGCCAGCAGCGATTCGGGACAGGGTTCCTACGAG.

Concerning this clone itself: From the germline J gene comes the end of the CDR3, since the read stops 3 residues before it. V is TRBV7-2 and J is TRBJ2-2; D not resolved. Germline CDR1 SGHTA, CDR2 FQGNSA. Trimming cost V 4 bases and J 6 bases, with 3 bases left between them. The CDR3 runs 11 residues. This CDR3 reads CASSSPGELFF. The sequenced CDR3 bases are TGTGCCAGCAGCTCTCCCGGGGAG.

Comment on this clone: The read finishes 3 residues shy of the CDR3 end, and the germline J gene is used to complete it. The J gene is TRBJ1-1, the V gene TRBV2; D might be TRBD1 (5 bases). CDR1 is SNHLY, CDR2 FYNNEI, per germline. The V and J ends lost 6 bases and 0 bases respectively, with 11 bases between them. The CDR3 extends over 14 amino acids. Incomplete CDR3 DNA: TGTGCCAGCAGCGGGGGACTGTTGAACACTGAA. Its translation: CASSGGLLNTE. The CDR3 as a whole reads CASSGGLLNTEAFF.

Comments on this clone: Read sequence stops 3 residues before the CDR3 end, and the germline J gene provides the missing end. The rearrangement joins TRBV5-1 to TRBJ2-4; the D gene is possibly TRBD1 (5 bases). Germline-derived CDR1 and CDR2 are SGHRS and YFSETQ. This CDR3 has 13 amino acids. CDR3 DNA, as far as it was read: TGCGCCGAGACAGCCAAGGGTGGCGAGACT. Translation: CAETAKGGET. The full CDR3 reads CAETAKGGETQYF.

To note about this clone: The missing CDR3 end, 3 residues past where the read stops, is filled in from the germline J gene. The V gene is TRBV10-3, the J gene TRBJ2-7; 15 positions match TRBD2. CDR3 length: 17 residues. V was pared by 5 bases and J by 2 bases, with 7 bases of the junction left unmatched. Germline V gives CDR1 ENHRY, CDR2 SYGVKD. The part of the CDR3 DNA that was read is TGTGCCATCAGTAACGGACTAGCGGGAGGGAGCCCCTACGAG. Amino acids: CAISNGLAGGSPYE. The whole CDR3 sequence is CAISNGLAGGSPYEQYF.

Regarding this clone: The read terminates 3 residues ahead of where the CDR3 ends, so the germline J gene completes it. This chain links TRBV10-3 with TRBJ2-3, with 11 bases that match TRBD1. The CDR3 has 13 residues. CDR1 is ENHRY, CDR2 SYGVKD, per germline. The ends lost 11 bases at V and 5 bases at J; junction bases unmatched: 6. The sequenced CDR3 bases are TGTGCCGCAGGGACAGGGGGAGAAGATACG. Its translation is CAAGTGGEDT. The CDR3 as a whole reads CAAGTGGEDTQYF.

Details on this clone: The CDR3 extends 3 residues past the end of the read, so its final part is completed from the germline J gene. The chain couples TRBV20-1 to TRBJ2-2; a weak D match, TRBD2 (6 bases). With 1 base removed from V and 6 bases from J, the gap between germline ends came to 9 bases. Looked up from germline, CDR1 is DFQATT and CDR2 is SNEGSKA (reference sequence). This CDR3 comprises 13 residues. The CDR3 reads CSARAGEAGELFF. Partial CDR3 DNA: TGCAGTGCTAGAGCGGGGGAGGCCGGGGAG.

Concerning this clone itself: The CDR3 end lies 3 residues beyond the end of the read and is filled in from the germline J gene. The chain combines TRBV7-3 with TRBJ2-2; 9 bases line up with TRBD2. With V trimmed by 1 base and J by 5 bases, 5 bases remained unmatched. The CDR3 loop spans 16 amino acids. Germline loops: CDR1 SGHTA, CDR2 FQGTGA. The CDR3 spells CASSLISTSGTGELFF. CDR3 DNA (partial): TGTGCCAGCAGCTTAATTTCGACTAGCGGAACCGGGGAG.

About this clone: The read finishes 3 residues shy of the CDR3 end, and the germline J gene is used to complete it. The chain combines TRBV18 with TRBJ1-2, with TRBD1 as a possible D gene (5 bases). This CDR3 contains 15 residues. The germline gives CDR1 KGHSH, CDR2 LQKENI. The ends were cut back, 1 base at V and 4 bases at J, with 13 bases in the middle. Partial CDR3 DNA: TGTGCCAGCTCACCACTCCCCGAACAGGTCTATGGC. As protein: CASSPLPEQVYG. The whole CDR3 region reads CASSPLPEQVYGYTF.

Concerning this clone itself: The CDR3 end lies 3 residues beyond the end of the read and is filled in from the germline J gene. The J gene is TRBJ1-6, the V gene TRBV5-1, with D hard to call. This CDR3 has 14 amino acids. Trimming removed 1 base at V and 3 bases at J, with 5 bases between. The germline V gene encodes CDR1 SGHRS and CDR2 YFSETQ. The sequenced CDR3 bases are TGCGCCAGCAGCTTGCCAGACTATAATTCACCC. It is translated as CASSLPDYNSP. The whole CDR3 sequence is CASSLPDYNSPLHF.

Notes on this clone: Read coverage stops 3 residues before the CDR3 terminus; the germline J gene supplies the remainder. The V and J genes are TRBV19 and TRBJ2-2, with TRBD2 matching over 8 bases. This CDR3 spans 15 amino acids. The germline V gene encodes CDR1 LNHDA and CDR2 SQIVND (reference sequence). V gave up 6 bases and J gave up 0 bases; unmatched junction bases: 3. CDR3 bases read: TGTGCCAGTAGCTTGACTAGCGCGAACACCGGGGAG. It specifies CASSLTSANTGE. Given in full, the CDR3 is CASSLTSANTGELFF.

For this clone: The observed sequence ends 3 residues before the CDR3 terminus, with the missing tail filled in from the germline J gene. This rearrangement joins TRBV29-1 to TRBJ1-4, with 7 positions matching TRBD1. The V segment lost 7 bases and the J segment 5 bases; nucleotides outside the gene matches: 13. Germline loops: CDR1 SQVTM, CDR2 ANQGSEA. This CDR3 comprises 15 residues. The CDR3 bases that were read are TGCAGCGCAGTATCGGGACAGTTTATAAATGAAAAA. It is translated as CSAVSGQFINEK. The complete CDR3 sequence is CSAVSGQFINEKLFF.

To note about this clone: The read is 3 residues too short to cover the CDR3 end, so that end is filled in from the germline J gene. Distinct nucleotide sequences in the sample also encode this CDR3. This sequence joins TRBV2 and TRBJ2-5; D is ambiguous. Germline lookup yields CDR1 SNHLY and CDR2 FYNNEI. Trimming left V 6 bases short and J 2 bases short, with 4 bases between. This CDR3 has 11 amino acids. CDR3 DNA (partial): TGTGCCAGCAGCCAACAAGAGACC. It codes for CASSQQET. The entire CDR3 reads CASSQQETQYF.

Points on this clone: Read data end 3 residues before the CDR3 end; the end is taken from the germline J gene. J is TRBJ1-2 and V is TRBV7-6, with a possible D match to TRBD1 (6 bases). This CDR3 comprises 13 residues. Looked up from germline, CDR1 is SGHVS and CDR2 is FNYEAQ. CDR3 sequence: CASSLPSGDGYTF. The CDR3 DNA, read in part, is TGTGCCAGCAGCCTACCTTCAGGGGACGGC.

About this clone itself: The read ends 3 residues shy of where the CDR3 ends; the end is completed using the germline J gene. The gene calls are TRBV19 and TRBJ1-1; D is unresolved. The germline V and J ends were trimmed by 1 base and 1 base, with 10 bases remaining between them. The CDR3 is made up of 15 amino acids. Germline assignment: CDR1 LNHDA and CDR2 SQIVND (reference sequence). The CDR3 here is CASSIGWAGNTEAFF. CDR3 DNA (partial): TGTGCCAGTAGTATAGGATGGGCCGGGAACACTGAA.

Remarks on this clone: The read ends 3 residues before the CDR3 terminus; that terminus is restored from the germline J gene. The chain couples TRBV6-2 or TRBV6-3 to TRBJ2-1; a weak D match, TRBD2 (5 bases). V was pared by 4 bases and J by 0 bases, with 13 bases between. The CDR3 has 16 amino acids. The V gene's germline CDR1 is MNHEY and CDR2 SVGEGT. CDR3 DNA, as far as it was read: TGTGCCAGCAGTTCCCTAGACTATAGCTCCTACAATGAG. This codes for CASSSLDYSSYNE. The full CDR3 protein is CASSSLDYSSYNEQFF.

About this clone: The read terminates 3 residues ahead of where the CDR3 ends, so the germline J gene completes it. The rearrangement uses TRBV2 and TRBJ1-1, with TRBD1 matching 10 bases. Germline V gene sequence: CDR1 SNHLY, CDR2 FYNNEI. The CDR3 totals 13 residues. Partial CDR3 DNA: TGTGCCAGCAGGACGACAGGGGGCAAAGAA. This codes for CASRTTGGKE. The whole CDR3 reads CASRTTGGKEAFF.

The CDR3 bases that were read are TGCGCCAGCAGTCCCGGGACAGAAAATGAAAAA. Translated: CASSPGTENEK. The whole CDR3 sequence reads CASSPGTENEKLFF. The chain recombines TRBV4-1 with TRBJ1-4, with TRBD1 matching over 7 bases. The DNA ends 3 residues before the CDR3 does, and the rest of the CDR3 is filled in from the germline J gene. Germline CDR1 is MGHRA and CDR2 is YSYEKL. This CDR3 comprises 14 residues. Trimming at V came to 6 bases and at J to 5 bases, leaving 6 bases not matched to a gene.

As for this clone: The read is 3 residues too short to cover the CDR3 end, so that end is filled in from the germline J gene. J is TRBJ1-5 and V is TRBV6-1, with 9 bases fitting TRBD1. The CDR3 extends over 16 amino acids. CDR1 is MNHNS and CDR2 is SASEGT in the germline V gene. The V gene end was trimmed by 2 bases and the J gene end by 5 bases; junction bases not matched to a gene: 7. CDR3 region: CASSEREGQGDQPQHF. CDR3 DNA (partial): TGTGCCAGCAGTGAAAGAGAGGGACAGGGAGATCAGCCC.

A note on this clone: Coverage ceases 3 residues before the CDR3 finishes, and the germline J gene fills in the end. This chain connects TRBV30 to TRBJ2-7, with 9 bases fitting TRBD2. CDR3 length: 14 amino acids. Trimming removed 2 bases from V and 6 bases from J; junction bases left unmatched: 8. In germline, CDR1 is GTSNPN, CDR2 SVGIG (reference sequence). The CDR3 bases that were read are TGTGCCTGGAGTAGGGCGGGGGGGCCCTTCGAG. Translation gives CAWSRAGGPFE. The whole CDR3 sequence is CAWSRAGGPFEQYF. Drawing the rest from reference TRBV30 and TRBJ2-7, the complete variable domain is SQTIHQWPATLVQPVGSPLSLECTVEGTSNPNLYWYRQAAGRGLQLLFYSVGIGQISSEVPQNLSASRPQDRQFILSSKKLLLSDSGFYLCAWSRAGGPFEQYFGPGTRLTVT.

About this clone itself: The read is 3 residues too short to cover the CDR3 end, so that end is filled in from the germline J gene. The rearrangement joins TRBV2 to TRBJ2-5; D is possibly TRBD1 (5 bases). The V gene lost 6 bases and the J gene lost 5 bases, with 16 bases spanning the gap. This CDR3 contains 14 residues. Germline loops: CDR1 SNHLY, CDR2 FYNNEI. Here the CDR3 reads CASSRTSLLETQYF. The DNA read from the CDR3 is TGTGCCAGCAGCCGGACATCTCTTTTGGAGACC. Drawing the rest from reference TRBV2 and TRBJ2-5, the complete variable domain is EPEVTQTPSHQVTQMGQEVILRCVPISNHLYFYWYRQILGQKVEFLVSFYNNEISEKSEIFDDQFSVERPDGSNFTLKIRSTKLEDSAMYFCASSRTSLLETQYFGPGTRLLVL.